The 26 T cell receptor beta chains in this list originate from one sample, sequenced in a study of cytomegalovirus exposure and HLA in healthy donors. Amplification used 60 Vbeta primers and 13 Jbeta primers. The assay was immunoSEQ multiplex PCR, and TCRdb's table has in-frame clones only and misses some. The sample consists of approximately 190,000 clones, approximately 85% of them appearing once. The sequencing sample was made of PBMCs. Receptors originate from a woman between 18 and 29 years old in good health and CMV-seronegative.

The V gene is TRBV10-3, the J gene TRBJ2-1; 7 bases match TRBD2. The CDR3 contains 14 residues. In germline, CDR1 is ENHRY, CDR2 SYGVKD. V shed 9 bases and J 8 bases; nucleotides not matched to a gene: 13. The CDR3 is CAIGTASGKYEQFF. For the CDR3, the DNA is TGTGCCATTGGGACGGCCAGCGGGAAGTATGAGCAGTTCTTC.

The genes are TRBV20-1 and TRBJ2-5; no clear D. V gave up 3 bases and J gave up 5 bases, with 7 bases separating them. The CDR3 is 11 amino acids. Germline V gene data show CDR1 as DFQATT and CDR2 as SNEGSKA (reference sequence). The CDR3 here is CSARVQETQYF. DNA of the CDR3: TGCAGTGCTAGGGTACAGGAGACCCAGTACTTC.

The V gene is TRBV5-4, the J gene TRBJ2-7; no clear D gene. This CDR3 has 13 residues. The germline V gene has CDR1 SGHNT and CDR2 YYREEE (reference sequence). The V end lost 0 bases, the J end lost 3 bases, and 7 bases lay between the germline ends. CDR3 region: CASSLDTVYEQYF. The CDR3 coding sequence is TGTGCCAGCAGCTTGGACACCGTCTACGAGCAGTACTTC.

The V and J genes are TRBV5-4 and TRBJ1-2; 12 nucleotides line up with TRBD1. The J segment lost 2 bases and the V segment lost 4 bases, leaving 6 bases of the junction unmatched. The CDR3 loop spans 16 amino acids. Germline loops: CDR1 SGHNT, CDR2 YYREEE (reference sequence). CDR3 DNA: TGTGCCAGCAGCCGGGACAGGGGGCGAGTCAACTATGGCTACACCTTC. Translation gives CASSRDRGRVNYGYTF.

The J gene is TRBJ1-4, the V gene TRBV10-2; D is uncertain. The germline V and J ends were trimmed by 5 bases and 5 bases, with 3 bases remaining between them. Germline loops: CDR1 WSHSY, CDR2 SAAADI. This CDR3 is built from 11 residues. The DNA of the CDR3 is TGCGCCAGCAGTCAAAATGAAAAACTGTTTTTT. This codes for CASSQNEKLFF.

The chain carries TRBV6-1 and TRBJ1-5; TRBD1 might be the D (6 bases). V was shortened by 7 bases and J by 7 bases, with 14 bases between the two germline ends. CDR1 and CDR2 from the germline V gene are MNHNS and SASEGT. This CDR3 is built from 13 residues. The CDR3 sequence is CASTHRDIQPQHF. CDR3 sequence (DNA): TGTGCCAGCACCCACAGGGATATACAGCCCCAGCATTTT.

This sequence joins TRBV7-2 and TRBJ2-2; 8 bases agree with TRBD2. CDR3 length: 15 residues. Unmatched junction bases numbered 7, after V lost 4 bases and J lost 6 bases. CDR1 is SGHTA and CDR2 is FQGNSA in the germline V gene. The CDR3 loop reads CASSSPAGLAGELFF. The CDR3 nucleotides are TGTGCCAGCAGCTCGCCGGCGGGACTAGCCGGGGAGCTGTTTTTT.

The gene calls are TRBV27 and TRBJ2-2; a weak D match, TRBD1 (6 bases). This CDR3 comprises 14 residues. Germline values: CDR1 MNHEY, CDR2 SMNVEV (reference sequence). Trimming pared 6 bases from V and 0 bases from J, leaving 8 bases between. The CDR3 here is CASSSGANTGELFF. The CDR3 region has the DNA TGTGCCAGCAGCTCAGGGGCGAACACCGGGGAGCTGTTTTTT.

The chain joins TRBV6-4 to TRBJ1-6; D call uncertain. V was trimmed by 3 bases and J by 7 bases, leaving 10 bases between them. This CDR3 is built from 14 residues. Germline V gene data show CDR1 as MRHNA and CDR2 as SNTAGT. In nucleotides, the CDR3 is TGTGCCAGCAGTGAAACAGAGTGGAATTCACCCCTCCACTTT. Translated: CASSETEWNSPLHF.

This rearrangement joins TRBV7-9 to TRBJ2-5; 9 nucleotides align to TRBD1. The junction had 4 bases not matched to a gene; V was cut back by 3 bases and J by 5 bases. Germline V CDR1 and CDR2: SEHNR, FQNEAQ (reference sequence). CDR3 length: 14 amino acids. The CDR3 sequence: CASSFPQGAETQYF. Here the CDR3 DNA reads TGTGCCAGCAGCTTTCCACAGGGGGCCGAGACCCAGTACTTC.

This clone appeared a few times. V is TRBV7-6 and J is TRBJ1-1; perhaps TRBD1 as D (5 bases). Germline V CDR1 and CDR2: SGHVS, FNYEAQ. CDR3 size: 18 residues. V lost 0 bases and J 2 bases, leaving 19 bases between the germline ends. DNA of the CDR3: TGTGCCAGCAGCTTAGCGCAAGGGGCCTTTGCCACCAACACTGAAGCTTTCTTT. As protein: CASSLAQGAFATNTEAFF.

This clone was detected only a few times. The chain couples TRBV11-1 to TRBJ2-7; 11 nucleotides match TRBD1. Trimming removed 3 bases from V and 4 bases from J; junction bases left unmatched: 2. The germline gives CDR1 SGHAT, CDR2 FQDESV (reference sequence). There are 14 residues in the CDR3. This CDR3 is CASSFRDRGYEQYF. CDR3 DNA sequence: TGTGCCAGCAGCTTCCGGGACAGGGGGTACGAGCAGTACTTC. Full variable domain (outside the CDR3, taken from reference TRBV11-1 and TRBJ2-7): EAEVAQSPRYKITEKSQAVAFWCDPISGHATLYWYRQILGQGPELLVQFQDESVVDDSQLPKDRFSAERLKGVDSTLKIQPAELGDSAMYLCASSFRDRGYEQYFGPGTRLTVT.

The chain links TRBV9 to TRBJ2-3; D is unclear. With 0 bases removed from V and 2 bases from J, the gap between germline ends came to 13 bases. There are 16 residues in the CDR3. Germline CDR1 SGDLS, CDR2 YYNGEE. The CDR3 is CASSVGYLQATDTQYF. The CDR3 region has the DNA TGTGCCAGCAGCGTAGGGTACCTCCAGGCCACAGATACGCAGTATTTT.

The V call is TRBV7-8, the J call TRBJ2-7; TRBD1 matches 7 bases. V gave up 2 bases and J gave up 4 bases; unmatched junction bases: 14. The CDR3 extends over 17 amino acids. The germline V gene encodes CDR1 SGHVS and CDR2 FQNEAQ. In DNA form, the CDR3 reads TGTGCCAGCAGCTTAAAGGACAGGACTTATGGGTTTTACGAGCAGTACTTC. This encodes CASSLKDRTYGFYEQYF.

The V call is TRBV27, the J call TRBJ2-5; 9 nucleotides agree with TRBD2. Near its end, the DNA agrees better with TRBJ2-7, so the J call may be wrong. Germline-derived CDR1 and CDR2 are MNHEY and SMNVEV (reference sequence). The CDR3 is 17 amino acids. The CDR3 protein is CASSPQTQAGGSYEQYF. CDR3 DNA: TGTGCCAGCAGTCCTCAAACGCAAGCGGGAGGTTCCTACGAGCAGTACTTC.

There are a few counts of this clone. The V gene is TRBV7-6, the J gene TRBJ1-1; D call uncertain. V was shortened by 4 bases and J by 0 bases, with 18 bases between the two germline ends. CDR3 size: 17 residues. Germline V gene lookup returns CDR1 SGHVS and CDR2 FNYEAQ. This CDR3 is CASSSLAPLAMNTEAFF. For the CDR3, the DNA is TGTGCCAGCAGCTCCCTTGCCCCCCTAGCCATGAACACTGAAGCTTTCTTT.

V and J are TRBV2 and TRBJ2-7; D not resolved. The CDR3 totals 13 residues. Trimming cost V 8 bases and J 4 bases, with 15 bases left between them. Germline V gene sequence: CDR1 SNHLY, CDR2 FYNNEI. CDR3 in DNA: TGTGCCAGCGCCGACAAGCTAATATACGAGCAGTACTTC. Translating it yields CASADKLIYEQYF.

The V call is TRBV11-2, the J call TRBJ2-7; weak D call: TRBD2 (5 bases). The CDR3 is 13 amino acids. Germline CDR1 is SGHAT and CDR2 is FQNNGV. Trimming removed 4 bases at V and 3 bases at J, with 10 bases between. CDR3 region: CASSSGLGYEQYF. CDR3 bases: TGTGCCAGCAGCTCCGGACTCGGCTACGAGCAGTACTTC. Together with reference TRBV11-2 and TRBJ2-7, the CDR3 gives the full variable domain: EAGVAQSPRYKIIEKRQSVAFWCNPISGHATLYWYQQILGQGPKLLIQFQNNGVVDDSQLPKDRFSAERLKGVDSTLKIQPAKLEDSAVYLCASSSGLGYEQYFGPGTRLTVT.

This clone has only a few counts. Other DNA sequences within the sample encode an identical CDR3. The chain combines TRBV7-9 with TRBJ1-4, with no clear D. Looked up from germline, CDR1 is SEHNR and CDR2 is FQNEAQ (reference sequence). This CDR3 spans 13 amino acids. V lost 2 bases, J lost 4 bases, and 5 bases lay in between. The CDR3 region is CASSLRVNEKLFF. The CDR3 DNA sequence: TGTGCCAGCAGCTTAAGAGTTAATGAAAAACTGTTTTTT.

This clone was seen just once. This sequence joins TRBV6-5 and TRBJ1-6; TRBD1 aligns across 8 bases. This CDR3 contains 16 residues. With 1 base clipped from V and 3 bases from J, the junction kept 2 bases outside the gene matches. Germline assignment: CDR1 MNHEY and CDR2 SVGAGI. CDR3 nucleotide sequence: TGTGCCAGCAGTTACTTCGGGACAGGCTATAATTCACCCCTCCACTTT. Its translation is CASSYFGTGYNSPLHF.

The chain is built from TRBV7-9 and TRBJ1-1; D is possibly TRBD1 (6 bases). The V and J ends lost 8 bases and 3 bases respectively, with 16 bases between them. Germline V gene sequence: CDR1 SEHNR, CDR2 FQNEAQ (reference sequence). CDR3 length: 14 residues. For the CDR3, the DNA is TGTGCCAGCCCGCCCCGGCCAGGGGACACTGAAGCTTTCTTT. This encodes CASPPRPGDTEAFF.

The chain employs TRBV18 and TRBJ2-1; D remains ambiguous. CDR1 and CDR2 (germline): KGHSH, LQKENI. The length of the CDR3 is 13 residues. Trimming took 1 base from V and 8 from J, leaving 9 bases between them. CDR3: CASSPLIGDEQFF. CDR3 nucleotides: TGTGCCAGCTCACCACTCATCGGTGATGAGCAGTTCTTC.

The chain couples TRBV5-8 to TRBJ1-2; TRBD1 aligns across 7 bases. The CDR3 is 14 amino acids. Germline V gene lookup returns CDR1 SGHTS and CDR2 YDEGEE. Germline trimming cut 4 bases from V and 6 bases from J; bases unmatched to any gene: 9. The CDR3 DNA is TGTGCCAGCAGCCTTAACAGGGGCCACGATGGCTACACCTTC. Protein product: CASSLNRGHDGYTF.

The rearrangement links TRBV5-1 to TRBJ2-3; 8 positions match TRBD1. The CDR3 consists of 15 residues. The germline V gene has CDR1 SGHRS and CDR2 YFSETQ. V was pared by 4 bases and J by 3 bases, with 7 bases of the junction left unmatched. The CDR3 spells CASSLGQVETDTQYF. The CDR3 DNA reads as TGCGCCAGCAGCCTGGGACAGGTGGAGACAGATACGCAGTATTTT.

The rearrangement links TRBV10-2 to TRBJ1-5; no reliable D call. CDR3 length: 16 residues. CDR1 and CDR2 (germline): WSHSY, SAAADI. With 0 bases removed from V and 2 bases from J, the gap between germline ends came to 11 bases. CDR3 sequence reads: CASSESANTGNQPQHF. The CDR3 DNA reads TGCGCCAGCAGTGAGTCGGCAAACACCGGCAATCAGCCCCAGCATTTT.

The gene calls are TRBV23-1 and TRBJ2-7, with 11 bases matching TRBD2. TRBV23-1 is annotated as an ORF whose role is uncertain. CDR3 length: 18 residues. The V gene end was trimmed by 2 bases and the J gene end by 3 bases; junction bases not matched to a gene: 12. CDR3 sequence reads: CASSQNPKGTSGSYEQYF. CDR3 nucleotide sequence: TGCGCCAGCAGTCAAAACCCCAAGGGAACTAGCGGGAGCTACGAGCAGTACTTC.